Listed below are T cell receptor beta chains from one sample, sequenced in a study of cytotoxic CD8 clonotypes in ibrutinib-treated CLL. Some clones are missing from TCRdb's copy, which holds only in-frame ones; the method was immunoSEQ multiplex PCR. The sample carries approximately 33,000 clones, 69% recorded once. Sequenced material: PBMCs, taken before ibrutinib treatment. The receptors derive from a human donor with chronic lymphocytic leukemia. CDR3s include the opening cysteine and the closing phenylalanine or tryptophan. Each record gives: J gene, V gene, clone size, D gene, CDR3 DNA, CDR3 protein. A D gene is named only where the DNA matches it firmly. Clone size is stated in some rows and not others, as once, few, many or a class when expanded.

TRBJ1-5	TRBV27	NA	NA	TGTGCCAGCAGTTTAAATGAGGCCCAGCCCCAGCATTTT	CASSLNEAQPQHF
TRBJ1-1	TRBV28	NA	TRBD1	TGTGCCAGCAGCCCTCCACCGTTCCGCTCAGGGGGGGACCACACTGAAGCTTTCTTT	CASSPPPFRSGGDHTEAFF
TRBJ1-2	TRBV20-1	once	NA	TGCAGTGCTAGCCTCGCATATGGCTACACCTTC	CSASLAYGYTF
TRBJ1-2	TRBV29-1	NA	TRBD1	TGCAGCGTGGGACAGGGAGACTATGGCTACACCTTC	CSVGQGDYGYTF
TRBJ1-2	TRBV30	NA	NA	TGTGCCTGGAGTGTAGCGGGTTTTAGATATGGCTACACCTTC	CAWSVAGFRYGYTF
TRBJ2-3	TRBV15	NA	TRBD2	TGTGCCACCAGCAGCCCGGGACTAGCGGGGGCTAGCACAGATACGCAGTATTTT	CATSSPGLAGASTDTQYF
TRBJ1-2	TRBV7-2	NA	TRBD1	TGTGCCAGCAGCGCCCTACAGGGGATGGCCCTCTATGGCTACACCTTC	CASSALQGMALYGYTF
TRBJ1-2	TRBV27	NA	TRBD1	TGTGCCAGCCGGTTGACAGGGGGAGGCTACACCTTC	CASRLTGGGYTF
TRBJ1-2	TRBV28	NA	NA	TGTGCCAGGAAGGACAGCTATGGCTACACCTTC	CARKDSYGYTF
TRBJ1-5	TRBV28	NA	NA	TGTGCCAGCAGGCCAGGGGAGGGTCAGCCCCAGCATTTT	CASRPGEGQPQHF
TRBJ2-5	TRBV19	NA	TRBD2	TGTGCCAGTAGTACGGGACTAGCGGGCCAAGAGACCCAGTACTTC	CASSTGLAGQETQYF
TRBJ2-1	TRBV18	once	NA	TGTGCCAGCTCACCCTCACCCCGGGACAATGAGCAGTTCTTC	CASSPSPRDNEQFF
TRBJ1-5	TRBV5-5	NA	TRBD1	TGTGCCAGCAGCCATGGACAGGGCTATCAGCCCCAGCATTTT	CASSHGQGYQPQHF
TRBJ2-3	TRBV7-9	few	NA	TGTGCCAGCAGCTCTTTCAGGGGAGATACGCAGTATTTT	CASSSFRGDTQYF
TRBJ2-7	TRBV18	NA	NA	TGTGCCAGCTCACCAACTTCGGGGGGCGAATACGAGCAGTACTTC	CASSPTSGGEYEQYF
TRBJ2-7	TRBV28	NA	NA	TGTGCCAGCAGTTTATCCGGGTTGAGCTCCTACGAGCAGTACTTC	CASSLSGLSSYEQYF
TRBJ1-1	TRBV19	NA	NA	TGTGCCAGTAGTATCCTTGCAGGGGTCAACACTGAAGCTTTCTTT	CASSILAGVNTEAFF
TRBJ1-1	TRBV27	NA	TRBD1	TGTGCCAGCAGTCGGACAGGGGTAAGCACTGAAGCTTTCTTT	CASSRTGVSTEAFF
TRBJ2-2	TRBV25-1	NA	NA	TGTGCCAGCAGTGAATACAGGAACACCGGGGAGCTGTTTTTT	CASSEYRNTGELFF
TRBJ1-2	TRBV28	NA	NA	TGTGCCAGCAGTTTTAAAATCTATGGCTACACCTTC	CASSFKIYGYTF
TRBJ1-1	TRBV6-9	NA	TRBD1	TGTGCCAGCAGGCTCAGGGGGCGTCTGGCTTTCTTT	CASRLRGRLAFF
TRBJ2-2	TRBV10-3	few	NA	TGTGCCATCAGTGGCTTGGGGCAGGGAGAGCTGTTTTTT	CAISGLGQGELFF
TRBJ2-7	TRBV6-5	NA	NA	TGTGCCAGCAGTTACTCGAACCCTGCCCTCGACGAGCAGTACTTC	CASSYSNPALDEQYF
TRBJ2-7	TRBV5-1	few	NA	TGCGCCAGCAGCTTGATCTCTAGTGGAACCTACGAGCAGTACTTC	CASSLISSGTYEQYF
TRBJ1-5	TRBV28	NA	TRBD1	TGTGCCAGCAGTTCAGGGACAGGGGGAGGCCAGCCCCAGCATTTT	CASSSGTGGGQPQHF
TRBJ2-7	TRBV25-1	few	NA	TGTGCCAGCAGCGCAGGACAGAGCTCCTACGAGCAGTACTTC	CASSAGQSSYEQYF
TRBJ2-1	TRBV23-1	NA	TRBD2	TGCGCCAACAAGGTACACGGGACTAGCGGAGCCTACAATGAGCAGTTCTTC	CANKVHGTSGAYNEQFF
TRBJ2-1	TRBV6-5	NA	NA	TGTGCCAGCAGCTTGAGGGGGGGCTCCTACAATGAGCAGTTCTTC	CASSLRGGSYNEQFF
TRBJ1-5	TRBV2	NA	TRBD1	TGTGCCAGCAGCCCACAGGGGAGCAATCAGCCCCAGCATTTT	CASSPQGSNQPQHF
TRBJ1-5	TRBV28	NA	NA	TGTGCCAGCAGTTTAGACGGTCAAAGCAATCAGCCCCAGCATTTT	CASSLDGQSNQPQHF
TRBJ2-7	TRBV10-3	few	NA	TGTGCCATCAGCCTAACAGGGCACGAGCAGTACTTC	CAISLTGHEQYF
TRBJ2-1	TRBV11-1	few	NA	TGTGCCAGCAGCTTAGGAGGGGGTCTAGGTAAAAGCTCCTACAATGAGCAGTTCTTC	CASSLGGGLGKSSYNEQFF
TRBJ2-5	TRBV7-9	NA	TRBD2	TGTGCCAGCAGCCCACGGACTAGCGGGAGGGCCCAGTACTTC	CASSPRTSGRAQYF
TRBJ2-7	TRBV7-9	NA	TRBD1	TGTGCCAGCAGCTTAGGGAGGACAGGGGAATCCGAGCAGTACTTC	CASSLGRTGESEQYF